The present entry profiles one T cell receptor (beta chain) with its context. The antigen remains unidentified. CDR1 is SNHLY, CDR2 FYNNEI, per germline. Deletions cut 4 bases from V and 5 bases from J, with 21 bases between. The CDR3 is made up of 17 amino acids. This entry belongs to a study of Graves' ophthalmopathy and Graves' hyperthyroidism. Overall study context: A follow-up of 18 months without ophthalmopathy meant that hyperthyroidism was stable.

Certain patients, namely those with other autoimmune diseases, uncontrolled infections, pregnancy or lactation, were excluded. CDR3 regions of TCR beta were amplified from RNA transcripts. Second-round multiplex PCR came after first-round RT-PCR with HTBI primers. TCRdb processed the multiplex PCR reads anew with MiXCR; each CDR3 protein has one entry. The sample includes around 520,000 distinct CDR3 sequences, under 45% of them seen just once. Points from the study as a whole: Discrimination between ophthalmopathy and stable hyperthyroidism by a 13-signature model showed roughly 88% sensitivity and 70% to 82% specificity.

The chain uses TRBV2 and TRBJ1-5; TRBD1 might be the D (6 bases). This clonotype was sampled from an adult man with Graves' hyperthyroidism. Sequenced input: peripheral blood or thyroid tissue (not recorded which). The CDR3 DNA reads TGTGCCAGCAGTGCTAGCTCGGGCGGGGGCCAACATCAGCCCCAGCATTTT. As protein: CASSASSGGGQHQPQHF.